Shown below are 32 T cell receptor beta chains from a single sample sequenced in a study of blood T cell repertoires in COVID-19. Generated by immunoSEQ multiplex PCR, the TCRdb table keeps only in-frame clones and is missing some. The profile covers roughly 230,000 clones, with more than 75% appearing a single time and 5% to 7.5% taken by the ten largest. Material for sequencing was PBMCs or T cells enriched from blood (not recorded which). These receptors came from a woman between 45 and 60 years old who had been exposed to COVID-19.

V and J are TRBV15 and TRBJ1-4; possible D gene TRBD1, 5 bases. CDR1 and CDR2 from the germline V gene are LNHNV and YYDKDF (reference sequence). V lost 1 base and J lost 3, with 12 bases in between. The CDR3 has 16 residues. The CDR3 loop reads CATSRAGVLANEKLFF. In DNA form, the CDR3 reads TGTGCCACCAGCAGAGCGGGGGTTCTGGCTAATGAAAAACTGTTTTTT.

This clone was seen a handful of times. The genes are TRBV7-9 and TRBJ2-5; tentative D call: TRBD2 (5 bases). Trimming shortened V by 7 bases and J by 1 base, and 10 bases separated the two germline ends. From germline, CDR1 is SEHNR and CDR2 FQNEAQ (reference sequence). The CDR3 is made up of 13 amino acids. The CDR3 coding sequence is TGTGCCAGCAAGCGGACGGCCCAAGAGACCCAGTACTTC. Protein: CASKRTAQETQYF. The whole variable domain, filled in from reference TRBV7-9 and TRBJ2-5, reads DTGVSQNPRHKITKRGQNVTFRCDPISEHNRLYWYRQTLGQGPEFLTYFQNEAQLEKSRLLSDRFSAERPKGSFSTLEIQRTEQGDSAMYLCASKRTAQETQYFGPGTRLLVL.

Only one count was recorded for this clone. Other nucleotide sequences from this sample produce the same CDR3. J is TRBJ2-7 and V is TRBV7-2, with TRBD1 as a possible D gene (5 bases). Trimming removed 5 bases at V and 2 bases at J, with 13 bases between. The CDR3 runs to 14 residues. Germline V gene data show CDR1 as SGHTA and CDR2 as FQGNSA. This CDR3 reads CASSPRVGTYEQYF. The CDR3 coding sequence is TGTGCCAGCAGCCCCAGGGTGGGAACCTACGAGCAGTACTTC.

The chain uses TRBV2 and TRBJ1-2; no reliable D call. The CDR3 is made up of 14 amino acids. CDR1 and CDR2 (germline): SNHLY, FYNNEI. The V end lost 2 bases, the J end lost 7 bases, and 14 bases lay between the germline ends. The DNA for the CDR3 is TGTGCCAGCAGTGAACCCAGGTTCGCGGGTGGCTACACCTTC. Translating it yields CASSEPRFAGGYTF.

The V and J genes are TRBV3-1 (or the pseudogene TRBV3-2) and TRBJ1-1; maybe TRBD1 (5 bases). V lost 4 bases to trimming and J lost 4 bases, with 7 bases between them. Germline V gives CDR1 LGHDT, CDR2 YNNKEL (reference sequence). This CDR3 contains 12 residues. Here the CDR3 reads CASSPRGTEAFF. In DNA, the CDR3 is TGTGCCAGCAGCCCTAGGGGCACTGAAGCTTTCTTT.

The chain joins TRBV5-4 to TRBJ1-2; D remains ambiguous. V lost 5 bases and J lost 1, with 9 bases in between. This CDR3 is built from 13 residues. CDR1 SGHNT and CDR2 YYREEE come from the germline V gene (reference sequence). Written as DNA, the CDR3 is TGTGCCAGCAGTTATTCGGGTAACTATGGCTACACCTTC. Translating gives CASSYSGNYGYTF.

The chain combines TRBV7-2 with TRBJ1-6; D unresolved. Germline values: CDR1 SGHTA, CDR2 FQGNSA. CDR3 size: 15 residues. Trimming shortened V by 5 bases and J by 0 bases, and 8 bases separated the two germline ends. CDR3 coding DNA: TGTGCCAGCAGCCCCACATCCTCCTATAATTCACCCCTCCACTTT. It codes for CASSPTSSYNSPLHF.

The genes are TRBV5-4 and TRBJ2-7; D is possibly TRBD1 (6 bases). Germline V gene sequence: CDR1 SGHNT, CDR2 YYREEE (reference sequence). V lost 3 bases and J 5 bases, leaving 15 bases between the germline ends. The CDR3 loop spans 14 amino acids. CDR3 region: CASSYKGQYHEQYF. The CDR3 region has the DNA TGTGCCAGCAGCTATAAAGGACAGTATCACGAGCAGTACTTC. Full variable domain (rest looked up from reference TRBV5-4 and TRBJ2-7): ETGVTQSPTHLIKTRGQQVTLRCSSQSGHNTVSWYQQALGQGPQFIFQYYREEENGRGNFPPRFSGLQFPNYSSELNVNALELDDSALYLCASSYKGQYHEQYFGPGTRLTVT.

This sequence joins TRBV2 and TRBJ1-1; D not certain. From germline, CDR1 is SNHLY and CDR2 FYNNEI. The CDR3 is made up of 14 amino acids. V lost 0 bases and J 0 bases, leaving 5 bases between the germline ends. The CDR3 loop reads CASSEAALNTEAFF. The DNA of the CDR3 is TGTGCCAGCAGTGAAGCGGCTCTGAACACTGAAGCTTTCTTT.

The genes are TRBV29-1 and TRBJ1-1; 7 bases align to TRBD1. The germline gives CDR1 SQVTM, CDR2 ANQGSEA. The CDR3 contains 12 residues. The J segment lost 5 bases and the V segment lost 6 bases, leaving 6 bases of the junction unmatched. Here the CDR3 reads CSVSTGPTEAFF. The DNA for the CDR3 is TGCAGCGTCTCGACAGGGCCGACTGAAGCTTTCTTT. Using reference TRBV29-1 and TRBJ1-1 for the parts outside the CDR3, the full variable domain is SAVISQKPSRDICQRGTSLTIQCQVDSQVTMMFWYRQQPGQSLTLIATANQGSEATYESGFVIDKFPISRPNLTFSTLTVSNMSPEDSSIYLCSVSTGPTEAFFGQGTRLTVV.

The J gene is TRBJ2-6, the V gene TRBV25-1; 7 nucleotides align to TRBD1. Trimming took 5 bases from V and 5 from J; bases not matched to a gene: 12. The CDR3 sequence is 17 residues long. Germline V gene sequence: CDR1 MGHDK, CDR2 SYGVNS. The CDR3 sequence: CASSQGVLPPRANVLTF. The CDR3 DNA is TGTGCCAGCAGTCAGGGGGTCCTCCCGCCACGGGCCAACGTCCTGACTTTC.

This clone appeared once. This chain uses TRBV24-1 with TRBJ2-3, with TRBD2 identical over 8 bases. V lost 2 bases, J lost 2 bases, and 17 bases stayed unmatched. CDR3 length equals 20 residues. Germline V gene data show CDR1 as KGHDR and CDR2 as SFDVKD. The DNA for the CDR3 is TGTGCCACCAGTGATTGGGGGCCGGGGATGGGTAGCGGGGTCACAGATACGCAGTATTTT. Protein sequence: CATSDWGPGMGSGVTDTQYF.

V and J are TRBV12-3 or TRBV12-4 and TRBJ2-5, with 7 bases fitting TRBD1. The CDR3 length is 13 residues. V shed 4 bases, J shed 6 bases, and the junction held 5 bases outside the gene matches. CDR3 nucleotides: TGTGCCAGCAGTTGGACAGGAAGACAGACCCAGTACTTC. It encodes CASSWTGRQTQYF.

The chain combines TRBV20-1 with TRBJ1-1; D perhaps matches TRBD1 (6 bases). This CDR3 region has 15 residues. The germline gives CDR1 DFQATT, CDR2 SNEGSKA (reference sequence). The V end was cut by 5 bases, the J end by 1 base, with 17 bases between. The CDR3 DNA follows: TGCAGTGCTTGTGACAGGCGCAACTGGAACACTGAAGCTTTCTTT. Its translation: CSACDRRNWNTEAFF.

The chain joins TRBV14 to TRBJ1-4, with D perhaps matching TRBD1 (6 bases). Trimming took off 4 bases at V and 8 bases at J, with 17 bases between the two ends. Germline V CDR1 and CDR2: SGHDN, FVKESK. The CDR3 has 15 residues. The CDR3 bases are TGTGCCAGCAGCCGAATCCCGGGACAAGGGGAAAAACTGTTTTTT. This translates into CASSRIPGQGEKLFF.

The chain employs TRBV5-1 and TRBJ2-3, with 7 nucleotides matching TRBD2. The CDR3 covers 13 residues. J lost 4 bases, V lost 8 bases, and 7 bases had no gene match. Germline values: CDR1 SGHRS, CDR2 YFSETQ. CDR3 nucleotide sequence: TGCGCCAGTCTTGCCGCGGGGGCAGATACGCAGTATTTT. Translating it yields CASLAAGADTQYF.

The genes are TRBV10-2 and TRBJ1-1, with 7 nucleotides matching TRBD1. The V gene's germline CDR1 is WSHSY and CDR2 SAAADI. Germline trimming cut 1 base from V and 7 bases from J; bases unmatched to any gene: 6. The CDR3 runs 14 residues. For the CDR3, the DNA is TGCGCCAGCAGTGAGTTAAGGGGGCAGGGTGAAGCTTTCTTT. Encoded protein: CASSELRGQGEAFF.

This clone was observed a handful of times. DNA of the CDR3: TGTGCCACCAGCCCCCGGACAGAAGCTAATGAAAAACTGTTTTTT. Translated: CATSPRTEANEKLFF. The chain has TRBV15 and TRBJ1-4, with D possibly being TRBD1 (6 bases). Germline loops: CDR1 LNHNV, CDR2 YYDKDF (reference sequence). Trimming removed 5 bases from V and 3 bases from J, with 13 bases in between. The CDR3 extends over 15 amino acids. The full variable domain, in which reference TRBV15 and TRBJ1-4 provide the parts outside the CDR3, is DAMVIQNPRYQVTQFGKPVTLSCSQTLNHNVMYWYQQKSSQAPKLLFHYYDKDFNNEADTPDNFQSRRPNTSFCFLDIRSPGLGDTAMYLCATSPRTEANEKLFFGSGTQLSVL.

The gene calls are TRBV23-1 and TRBJ2-3; TRBD1 matches at 10 bases. TRBV23-1 falls under the ORF class, with uncertain function. The CDR3 is 15 residues long. The V gene end was trimmed by 3 bases and the J gene end by 6 bases; junction bases not matched to a gene: 6. CDR3 amino acids: CASSHYGTGVDTQYF. The CDR3, as DNA: TGCGCCAGCAGTCATTACGGGACAGGGGTGGATACGCAGTATTTT.

The chain carries TRBV27 and TRBJ1-2; TRBD1 agrees at 8 bases. J lost 5 bases, V lost 5 bases, and 4 bases had no gene match. Germline loops: CDR1 MNHEY, CDR2 SMNVEV (reference sequence). The CDR3 extends over 13 amino acids. This CDR3 is CASSGQGGYGYTF. The CDR3 bases are TGTGCCAGCAGTGGACAGGGAGGGTATGGCTACACCTTC.

J is TRBJ2-3 and V is TRBV9; D gene ambiguous. The CDR3 consists of 12 residues. Germline V gives CDR1 SGDLS, CDR2 YYNGEE. Trimming cost V 7 bases and J 3 bases, with 9 bases left between them. CDR3 residues: CASVGATDTQYF. For the CDR3, the DNA is TGTGCCAGCGTTGGTGCGACAGATACGCAGTATTTT.

The chain is built from TRBV19 and TRBJ2-2; D possibly corresponds to TRBD2 (5 bases). V was shortened by 7 bases and J by 0 bases, with 9 bases between the two germline ends. The CDR3 consists of 14 residues. Germline V CDR1 and CDR2: LNHDA, SQIVND (reference sequence). DNA for the CDR3: TGTGCCAGTAAGGACGGGGCGAACACCGGGGAGCTGTTTTTT. Amino acids: CASKDGANTGELFF.

This chain links TRBV5-1 with TRBJ2-1; 8 positions match TRBD2. Germline lookup yields CDR1 SGHRS and CDR2 YFSETQ. V was pared by 3 bases and J by 6 bases, with 8 bases of the junction left unmatched. The CDR3 extends over 15 amino acids. DNA for the CDR3: TGCGCCAGCAGCTACGGGGGGGTATTATTCAATGAGCAGTTCTTC. It encodes CASSYGGVLFNEQFF.

This chain joins TRBV5-1 and TRBJ2-3; 10 nucleotides agree with TRBD2. J was trimmed by 1 base and V by 0 bases; bases with no gene match: 8. Germline V gene data show CDR1 as SGHRS and CDR2 as YFSETQ. This CDR3 contains 18 residues. The CDR3 DNA reads TGCGCCAGCAGCTTGGGGCCCGCAGGGACTAGCGGCACAGATACGCAGTATTTT. Protein: CASSLGPAGTSGTDTQYF.

The chain recombines TRBV6-5 with TRBJ1-1; D is possibly TRBD1 (6 bases). CDR1 and CDR2 (germline): MNHEY, SVGAGI. The CDR3 is 15 residues long. V was shortened by 4 bases and J by 1 base, with 13 bases between the two germline ends. The CDR3 loop is CASSFGLQGNTEAFF. CDR3 coding DNA: TGTGCCAGCAGTTTCGGCCTACAGGGGAACACTGAAGCTTTCTTT.

V gene TRBV29-1 combines with J gene TRBJ1-1, with 9 bases aligning to TRBD1. Looked up from germline, CDR1 is SQVTM and CDR2 is ANQGSEA. CDR3 size: 15 residues. The ends lost 6 bases at V and 0 bases at J; junction bases unmatched: 8. CDR3 sequence (DNA): TGCAGCGTCTTAGGGACAGGGCGTATGAACACTGAAGCTTTCTTT. This encodes CSVLGTGRMNTEAFF.

The genes are TRBV7-2 and TRBJ2-7, with a weak D call TRBD2 (6 bases). The ends were cut back, 5 bases at V and 6 bases at J, with 26 bases in the middle. CDR1 is SGHTA and CDR2 is FQGNSA in the germline V gene. The CDR3 totals 17 residues. DNA of the CDR3: TGTGCCAGCAGCCTAGACGCCTCCCCTAGTCTGGGGGGCGAGCAGTACTTC. This sequence encodes CASSLDASPSLGGEQYF.

This sequence joins TRBV3-1 (or the pseudogene TRBV3-2) and TRBJ1-1; maybe TRBD1 (5 bases). CDR1 and CDR2 from the germline V gene are LGHDT and YNNKEL (reference sequence). Trimming removed 0 bases from V and 11 bases from J, with 13 bases in between. There are 13 residues in the CDR3. DNA for the CDR3: TGTGCCAGCAGCCAAGATCGGGGGTACAGGGCTTTCTTT. Protein: CASSQDRGYRAFF.

V and J are TRBV2 and TRBJ2-1; D gene uncertain. Trimming cost V 7 bases and J 6 bases, with 7 bases left between them. The CDR3 has 11 amino acids. CDR1 is SNHLY, CDR2 FYNNEI, per germline. The CDR3 region is CASTEFNEQFF. DNA of the CDR3: TGTGCCAGCACGGAGTTCAATGAGCAGTTCTTC.

The chain has TRBV24-1 and TRBJ2-1; D may be TRBD1 (6 bases). Deletions cut 7 bases from V and 5 bases from J, with 17 bases between. The CDR3 is 15 amino acids. The germline gives CDR1 KGHDR, CDR2 SFDVKD. This CDR3 is CATSYTGIPNNEQFF. The CDR3 bases are TGTGCCACCAGCTACACAGGGATCCCCAACAATGAGCAGTTCTTC.

The rearrangement uses TRBV5-1 and TRBJ1-6; 8 bases are shared with TRBD1. Germline CDR1 is SGHRS and CDR2 is YFSETQ. This CDR3 region has 17 residues. V trimming: 4 bases; J trimming: 7 bases; junction bases outside the gene matches: 13. CDR3 coding DNA: TGCGCCAGCAGCCAACCAACCAGTCGGACAGGGAATTCACCCCTCCACTTT. It translates to CASSQPTSRTGNSPLHF.

This clone came up a few times. The J gene is TRBJ2-1, the V gene TRBV25-1, with D possibly matching TRBD1 (5 bases). This CDR3 is built from 14 residues. With 7 bases removed from V and 4 bases from J, the gap between germline ends came to 14 bases. The germline CDR1 and CDR2 sequences are MGHDK and SYGVNS. The CDR3 is CASTQGTSYNEQFF. The CDR3 nucleotides read TGTGCCAGCACCCAGGGTACCTCTTACAATGAGCAGTTCTTC.